The sequence of this T cell receptor beta chain was determined in a study of shared clonotypes between healthy human individuals. Study-wide points: The represented genetic and exposure-history diversity was limited by the small number of donors. The study found about 4.6% of naive CD4 clonotypes shared across a few donors.

This CDR3 contains 16 residues. Losses at the gene ends were 3 bases for V and 4 bases for J; bases not matched to a gene: 4. Germline lookup yields CDR1 SGDLS and CDR2 YYNGEE. The study enrolled healthy HIV-negative adults without recent acute infections or vaccinations as donors. This clone occurred once. Its antigen remains unknown. Sequencing used immunoSEQ multiplex PCR; TCRdb keeps in-frame clones, though not all of them. The sample lists nearly 1 million clones, less than 85% occurring once. The origin of this receptor is a man aged 18 to 29 in good health. The V gene is TRBV9, the J gene TRBJ2-5; 15 bases align to TRBD2. The sequenced sample was memory CD4+ T cells sorted from blood. Subset indicated: CD45RA-negative fraction. The CDR3 nucleotides are TGTGCCAGCAGCGCTGGACTAGCGGGAGGGGGAGAGACCCAGTACTTC. Translation gives CASSAGLAGGGETQYF. Combining the CDR3 with reference TRBV9 and TRBJ2-5 gives the whole variable domain DSGVTQTPKHLITATGQRVTLRCSPRSGDLSVYWYQQSLDQGLQFLIQYYNGEERAKGNILERFSAQQFPDLHSELNLSSLELGDSALYFCASSAGLAGGGETQYFGPGTRLLVL.